These 28 T cell receptor beta chains came from one sample sequenced in a study of T cells in Graves' hyperthyroidism and ophthalmopathy. The CDR3 regions of TCR beta were amplified from RNA transcripts. TCR CDR3 underwent first-round RT-PCR with the HTBI primer set. Using its own MiXCR run on the multiplex PCR reads, TCRdb lists one record per CDR3 protein. The sample lists around 110,000 distinct CDR3 sequences, about a sixth occurring once. Source material: blood. These receptors were collected from a woman in her 50s with Graves' hyperthyroidism.

This clonotype was seen at least ten times. This chain links TRBV28 with TRBJ2-2; D is ambiguous. Germline V CDR1 and CDR2: MDHEN, SYDVKM. The CDR3 is 14 residues long. V shed 7 bases and J shed 6 bases, with 15 bases lying between them. CDR3 loop: CASKSIWVAGELFF. For the CDR3, the DNA is TGTGCCAGCAAGTCCATTTGGGTTGCCGGGGAGCTGTTTTTT.

In its sample, this clonotype was seen many times. The chain links TRBV20-1 to TRBJ2-1; D gene ambiguous. V was shortened by 1 base and J by 2 bases, with 3 bases between the two germline ends. The V gene's germline CDR1 is DFQATT and CDR2 SNEGSKA (reference sequence). CDR3 size: 12 residues. Here the CDR3 DNA reads TGCAGTGCTAGAGGACCCTACAATGAGCAGTTCTTC. It is translated as CSARGPYNEQFF.

This clonotype came up many times. The genes are TRBV27 and TRBJ2-1, with 11 positions matching TRBD2. The CDR3 length is 17 residues. Looked up from germline, CDR1 is MNHEY and CDR2 is SMNVEV (reference sequence). J lost 4 bases, V lost 5 bases, and 10 bases had no gene match. CDR3 amino acids: CASSHRLAGILYNEQFF. CDR3 DNA sequence: TGTGCCAGCAGTCACAGACTAGCGGGAATTCTTTACAATGAGCAGTTCTTC.

This clonotype was recorded many times. V is TRBV28 and J is TRBJ2-5, with D unclear. CDR3 length: 15 amino acids. CDR1 is MDHEN, CDR2 SYDVKM, per germline. Deletions cut 3 bases from V and 2 bases from J, with 13 bases between. Written as DNA, the CDR3 is TGTGCCAGCAGTTTTTTTGTGGCGGAACAAGAGACCCAGTACTTC. This codes for CASSFFVAEQETQYF.

V gene TRBV3-1 combines with J gene TRBJ1-1; D not resolved. The CDR3 is made up of 12 amino acids. Trimming removed 0 bases from V and 4 bases from J, with 3 bases in between. Germline CDR1 reads LGHDT; CDR2 reads YNNKEL (reference sequence). The CDR3 coding sequence is TGTGCCAGCAGCCAAGATGTCACTGAAGCTTTCTTT. Amino acid sequence: CASSQDVTEAFF.

Many counts were recorded for this clonotype. The chain is built from TRBV12-3 or TRBV12-4 and TRBJ1-2, with D unresolved. The CDR3 totals 12 residues. With 3 bases removed from V and 2 bases from J, the gap between germline ends came to 4 bases. CDR3 nucleotide sequence: TGTGCCAGCAGTTTCAACAACTATGGCTACACCTTC. The encoded protein is CASSFNNYGYTF.

This clonotype was recorded many times. The chain couples TRBV5-5 to TRBJ1-2, with D unresolved. The CDR3 is made up of 16 amino acids. The germline V gene has CDR1 SGHKS and CDR2 YYEKEE (reference sequence). V lost 2 bases, J lost 5 bases, and 19 bases lay in between. In nucleotides, the CDR3 is TGTGCCAGCAGCTTAAAGACGAGTACAGCGGATTATGGCTACACCTTC. Amino acid sequence: CASSLKTSTADYGYTF.

This clonotype was observed at least ten times. This chain uses TRBV5-1 with TRBJ1-6; D gene unclear. CDR3 length: 13 residues. Looked up from germline, CDR1 is SGHRS and CDR2 is YFSETQ. Trimming shortened V by 1 base and J by 8 bases, and 7 bases separated the two germline ends. The CDR3 DNA reads as TGCGCCAGCAGCTTGCTGACCGATTCACCCCTCCACTTT. This sequence encodes CASSLLTDSPLHF.

In this sample, this clonotype turned up many times. The chain combines TRBV5-6 with TRBJ2-5, with 7 positions matching TRBD1. The CDR3 extends over 16 amino acids. The V gene end was trimmed by 2 bases and the J gene end by 5 bases; junction bases not matched to a gene: 12. The germline gives CDR1 SGHDT, CDR2 YYEEEE. The CDR3 reads CASSFVRKGARETQYF. The CDR3 DNA reads as TGTGCCAGCAGCTTTGTACGCAAGGGGGCGAGGGAGACCCAGTACTTC.

Many counts were recorded for this clonotype. The chain combines TRBV19 with TRBJ2-1; unclear D gene. The V and J ends lost 7 bases and 3 bases respectively, with 4 bases between them. Germline-derived CDR1 and CDR2 are LNHDA and SQIVND (reference sequence). This CDR3 comprises 11 residues. The DNA for the CDR3 is TGTGCCAGTACCCTCTACAATGAGCAGTTCTTC. Its translation is CASTLYNEQFF. Using reference TRBV19 and TRBJ2-1 for the parts outside the CDR3, the full variable domain is DGGITQSPKYLFRKEGQNVTLSCEQNLNHDAMYWYRQDPGQGLRLIYYSQIVNDFQKGDIAEGYSVSREKKESFPLTVTSAQKNPTAFYLCASTLYNEQFFGPGTRLTVL.

This clonotype was found many times. This sequence joins TRBV4-1 and TRBJ2-7; D unresolved. CDR3 length equals 15 residues. CDR1 MGHRA and CDR2 YSYEKL come from the germline V gene. V shed 1 base and J shed 6 bases, with 16 bases lying between them. CDR3 in amino acids: CASSQGSGPFPEQYF. CDR3 nucleotide sequence: TGCGCCAGCAGCCAAGGTTCTGGACCATTCCCCGAGCAGTACTTC.

This clonotype showed up many times. V and J are TRBV6-2 or TRBV6-3 and TRBJ1-5; D unclear. This CDR3 is built from 14 residues. With 2 bases removed from V and 4 bases from J, the gap between germline ends came to 9 bases. Germline CDR1 and CDR2: MNHEY and SVGEGT. DNA for the CDR3: TGTGCCAGCAGTTACACAGTGGGGAATCAGCCCCAGCATTTT. Translating gives CASSYTVGNQPQHF.

This clonotype was seen a single time. In DNA form, the CDR3 reads TGTGCCAGCAGCTTTAGCGGTGAGCAGTTCTTC. Encoded protein: CASSFSGEQFF. This chain links TRBV11-2 with TRBJ2-1, with D tentatively TRBD2 (6 bases). With 3 bases removed from V and 9 bases from J, the gap between germline ends came to 6 bases. Per the germline V gene, CDR1 is SGHAT and CDR2 is FQNNGV. This CDR3 has 11 amino acids.

The J gene is TRBJ1-3, the V gene TRBV28; D call uncertain. The CDR3 totals 14 residues. V lost 3 bases and J lost 4, with 10 bases in between. Germline values: CDR1 MDHEN, CDR2 SYDVKM. This chain's CDR3 is CASSFLSSGNTIYF. The DNA for the CDR3 is TGTGCCAGCAGTTTTCTGAGCTCGGGAAACACCATATATTTT.

This clonotype was seen many times. The genes are TRBV6-1 and TRBJ2-7; D may be TRBD1 (7 bases). Trimming removed 8 bases at V and 6 bases at J, with 11 bases between. This CDR3 spans 11 amino acids. Germline V gene sequence: CDR1 MNHNS, CDR2 SASEGT. CDR3 sequence: CASSQGGEQYF. In nucleotides, the CDR3 is TGTGCCAGCTCCCAGGGGGGCGAGCAGTACTTC.

In this sample, this clonotype turned up many times. The chain combines TRBV6-1 with TRBJ1-5; D not resolved. The CDR3 sequence is 16 residues long. The germline V gene has CDR1 MNHNS and CDR2 SASEGT. Trimming shortened V by 6 bases and J by 0 bases, and 15 bases separated the two germline ends. CDR3 sequence: CASSAELWYSNQPQHF. Written as DNA, the CDR3 is TGTGCCAGCAGCGCTGAACTATGGTATAGCAATCAGCCCCAGCATTTT.

This clonotype was counted at least ten times. The chain carries TRBV28 and TRBJ2-7, with 8 nucleotides matching TRBD2. J lost 5 bases, V lost 6 bases, and 6 bases had no gene match. CDR1 MDHEN and CDR2 SYDVKM come from the germline V gene. The CDR3 has 13 residues. Written as DNA, the CDR3 is TGTGCCAGCAGGGGGGCGGGAGGAGACGAGCAGTACGTC. Amino acid sequence: CASRGAGGDEQYV.

This clonotype was found a few times. The chain links TRBV7-3 to TRBJ1-1; tentatively, D is TRBD1 (6 bases). The CDR3 loop spans 18 amino acids. Trimming cost V 0 bases and J 0 bases, with 17 bases left between them. Germline values: CDR1 SGHTA, CDR2 FQGTGA. As DNA, the CDR3 is TGTGCCAGCAGCTTAACTCCGGGGCAGGGACACATGAACACTGAAGCTTTCTTT. Translating it yields CASSLTPGQGHMNTEAFF.

For the CDR3, the DNA is TGTGCCAGCAGTCACGACAGGGGAAGAGAAAAACTGTTTTTT. It is translated as CASSHDRGREKLFF. The gene calls are TRBV12-3 or TRBV12-4 and TRBJ1-4, with 8 bases that match TRBD1. The CDR3 spans 14 residues. V gave up 5 bases and J gave up 8 bases; unmatched junction bases: 7.

This clonotype occurred many times. The rearrangement joins TRBV7-3 to TRBJ1-1, with 9 bases matching TRBD1. The trim removed 2 bases at V and 7 bases at J, leaving 5 bases unmatched. This CDR3 spans 14 amino acids. Germline V gives CDR1 SGHTA, CDR2 FQGTGA. Here the CDR3 DNA reads TGTGCCAGCAGCTTAGGGACAGGGCGAAGTGAAGCTTTCTTT. Translating it yields CASSLGTGRSEAFF.

This clonotype has just a few counts. The chain links TRBV20-1 to TRBJ2-3; perhaps TRBD1 as D (5 bases). Germline values: CDR1 DFQATT, CDR2 SNEGSKA (reference sequence). This CDR3 is built from 15 residues. Trimming cost V 0 bases and J 1 base, with 11 bases left between them. The chain's CDR3 is CSARDSGRGTDTQYF. Here the CDR3 DNA reads TGCAGTGCTAGAGATTCGGGCAGGGGCACAGATACGCAGTATTTT.

This clonotype was detected many times. V gene TRBV19 combines with J gene TRBJ2-2; no clear D gene. Germline assignment: CDR1 LNHDA and CDR2 SQIVND (reference sequence). Trimming took 3 bases from V and 1 from J, leaving 9 bases between them. The CDR3 sequence is 15 residues long. The CDR3 DNA follows: TGTGCCAGTAGTATGGCGCACCTGAACACCGGGGAGCTGTTTTTT. Amino acid sequence: CASSMAHLNTGELFF.

This clonotype appeared a single time. The chain couples TRBV3-1 to TRBJ2-3, with 14 nucleotides matching TRBD2. CDR3 size: 16 residues. The V and J ends lost 4 bases and 11 bases, in that order; junction bases with no gene match: 11. Germline V gene sequence: CDR1 LGHDT, CDR2 YNNKEL (reference sequence). This CDR3 is CASSRRRGLAGAMQYF. The DNA for the CDR3 is TGTGCCAGCAGCCGCCGTCGGGGACTAGCGGGAGCTATGCAGTATTTT.

Ten or more counts support this clonotype. The chain is built from TRBV28 and TRBJ1-2, with D perhaps matching TRBD1 (6 bases). The ends were cut back, 2 bases at V and 5 bases at J, with 6 bases in the middle. Germline-derived CDR1 and CDR2 are MDHEN and SYDVKM. The CDR3 is 12 residues long. CDR3 DNA sequence: TGTGCCAGCAGTTTAAGGGGGTATGGCTACACCTTC. Its protein product is CASSLRGYGYTF.

This clonotype was seen a few times. V gene TRBV25-1 combines with J gene TRBJ2-1; 7 nucleotides align to TRBD2. The V segment lost 6 bases and the J segment 8 bases; nucleotides outside the gene matches: 10. In germline, CDR1 is MGHDK, CDR2 SYGVNS. This CDR3 has 14 amino acids. This CDR3 reads CASRSSLAVHEQFF. The CDR3 bases are TGTGCCAGCAGATCTTCCCTAGCGGTCCATGAGCAGTTCTTC.

The rearrangement joins TRBV20-1 to TRBJ1-1; tentatively, D is TRBD1 (6 bases). Germline assignment: CDR1 DFQATT and CDR2 SNEGSKA (reference sequence). Between the trimmed V and J ends, which lost 1 base and 0 bases, there was a span of 12 bases. The CDR3 consists of 15 residues. CDR3 protein: CSARGQGTMNTEAFF. The CDR3 DNA sequence: TGCAGTGCTAGAGGCCAGGGGACTATGAACACTGAAGCTTTCTTT.

This clonotype came up a few times. The CDR3 DNA sequence: TGTGCCAGCACCCTAGGGCTAGTTCGCGGGGAGCTGTTTTTT. Translation: CASTLGLVRGELFF. V gene TRBV2 combines with J gene TRBJ2-2, with D uncertain. The CDR3 runs to 14 residues. Per the germline V gene, CDR1 is SNHLY and CDR2 is FYNNEI. V was pared by 7 bases and J by 7 bases, with 16 bases between.

This clonotype occurred many times. The V call is TRBV20-1, the J call TRBJ1-6, with no clear D. The CDR3 runs to 13 residues. Deletions cut 0 bases from V and 6 bases from J, with 6 bases between. The germline gives CDR1 DFQATT, CDR2 SNEGSKA (reference sequence). The CDR3 DNA reads as TGCAGTGCTAGAGAAGACCGTAATTCACCCCTCCACTTT. This gives the protein CSAREDRNSPLHF.